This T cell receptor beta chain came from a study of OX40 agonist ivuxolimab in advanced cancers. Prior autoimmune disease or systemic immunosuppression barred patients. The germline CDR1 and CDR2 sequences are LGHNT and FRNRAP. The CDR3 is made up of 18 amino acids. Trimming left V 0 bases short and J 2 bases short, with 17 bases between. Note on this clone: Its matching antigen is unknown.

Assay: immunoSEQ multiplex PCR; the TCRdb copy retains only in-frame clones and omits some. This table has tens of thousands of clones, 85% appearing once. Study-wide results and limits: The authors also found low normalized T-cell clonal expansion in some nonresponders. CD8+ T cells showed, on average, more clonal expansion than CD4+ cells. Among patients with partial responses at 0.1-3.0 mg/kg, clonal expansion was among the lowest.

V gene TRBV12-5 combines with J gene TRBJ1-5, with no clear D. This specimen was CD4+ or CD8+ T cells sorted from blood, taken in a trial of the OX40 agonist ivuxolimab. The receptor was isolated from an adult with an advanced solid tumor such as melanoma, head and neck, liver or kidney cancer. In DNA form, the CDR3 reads TGTGCTAGTGGTTTGGTACCTTTGGTTCTACGGGGCAATCAGCCCCAGCATTTT. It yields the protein CASGLVPLVLRGNQPQHF. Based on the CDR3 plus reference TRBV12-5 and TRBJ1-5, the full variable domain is DARVTQTPRHKVTEMGQEVTMRCQPILGHNTVFWYRQTMMQGLELLAYFRNRAPLDDSGMPKDRFSAEMPDATLATLKIQPSEPRDSAVYFCASGLVPLVLRGNQPQHFGDGTRLSIL.